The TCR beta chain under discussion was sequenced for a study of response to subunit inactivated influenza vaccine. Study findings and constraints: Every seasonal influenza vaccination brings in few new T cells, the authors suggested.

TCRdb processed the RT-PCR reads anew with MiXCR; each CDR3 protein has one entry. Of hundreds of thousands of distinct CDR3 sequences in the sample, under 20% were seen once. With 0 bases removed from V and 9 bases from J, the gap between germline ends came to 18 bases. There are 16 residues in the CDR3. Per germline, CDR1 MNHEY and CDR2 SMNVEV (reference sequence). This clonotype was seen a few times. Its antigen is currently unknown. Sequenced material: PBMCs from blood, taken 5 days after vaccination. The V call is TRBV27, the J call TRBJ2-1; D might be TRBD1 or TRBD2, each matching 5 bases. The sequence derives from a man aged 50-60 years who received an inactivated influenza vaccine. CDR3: CASSLSRDPRMGEQFF. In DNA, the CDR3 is TGTGCCAGCAGTTTATCCCGGGACCCTCGGATGGGTGAGCAGTTCTTC.